This TCR beta chain appears in the sequencing data of a study of blood T cell repertoires in COVID-19. Study-level background: Samples representing acute and convalescent COVID-19 were sourced from the United States, Italy and Spain. Sample material is recorded as cDNA or gDNA derived from T cells, B-cell-depleted T cells, or PBMCs.

The CDR3 covers 13 residues. Trimming left V 3 bases short and J 4 bases short, with 8 bases between. Germline V lookup: CDR1 MDHEN, CDR2 SYDVKM. Data came from immunoSEQ multiplex PCR; TCRdb stores just in-frame clones and leaves some out. The table shows about 130,000 clones, with approximately 85% occurring only once. Seattle-derived patients entered the study during active infection and were followed longitudinally. Sequencing was performed on peripheral blood. The TCR sequence derives from a woman over 75 with COVID-19, enrolled during active disease. This sequence joins TRBV28 and TRBJ2-3; D gene uncertain. CDR3 nucleotides: TGTGCCAGCAGTTTCCGCCAGGCAGATACGCAGTATTTT. Its translation is CASSFRQADTQYF.